Listed below are T cell receptor beta chains from one sample, sequenced in a study of T cell responses to AZD1222 COVID-19 vaccine. Sequenced by immunoSEQ multiplex PCR; TCRdb stores in-frame clones only, minus some. The table has 100,000 or so clones, 87% seen once. The input for sequencing was peripheral blood, taken on day 0 of MenACWY control vaccination. These receptors originate from an adult in good health. The conserved cysteine and the conserved F or W are not part of the CDR3 here. Each record gives: D gene, V gene, J gene, CDR3 protein. D genes are given only for firm matches.

d_gene: .; v_gene: TRBV6-2/TRBV6-3; j_gene: TRBJ1-5; CDR3aa: ASSYSGENQPQH
d_gene: .; v_gene: TRBV7-2; j_gene: TRBJ1-6; CDR3aa: ASSFGSSYNSPLH
d_gene: .; v_gene: TRBV5-8; j_gene: TRBJ2-5; CDR3aa: ASSLDGPTLRETQY
d_gene: TRBD2; v_gene: TRBV11-2; j_gene: TRBJ2-1; CDR3aa: ASNHPGKRESGF
d_gene: TRBD2; v_gene: TRBV7-9; j_gene: TRBJ2-3; CDR3aa: ASSFFLAGSTDTQY
d_gene: .; v_gene: TRBV7-9; j_gene: TRBJ1-6; CDR3aa: ASSLNLRDNRNSPLH
d_gene: .; v_gene: TRBV4-1; j_gene: TRBJ2-7; CDR3aa: ASSQGQETYEQY
d_gene: TRBD2; v_gene: TRBV5-1; j_gene: TRBJ2-3; CDR3aa: ASTLGGLAGRRDTQY
d_gene: .; v_gene: TRBV11-3; j_gene: TRBJ2-3; CDR3aa: ASSARTRATDTQY
d_gene: .; v_gene: TRBV5-5; j_gene: TRBJ2-3; CDR3aa: ASSFKDTQY
d_gene: .; v_gene: TRBV11-2; j_gene: TRBJ2-1; CDR3aa: ASSLDLDEQF
d_gene: TRBD2; v_gene: TRBV3-1/TRBV3-2; j_gene: TRBJ2-7; CDR3aa: ASSQGGLAGAYEQY
d_gene: .; v_gene: TRBV19; j_gene: TRBJ1-2; CDR3aa: ARGRDGRKLYGYT
d_gene: .; v_gene: TRBV30; j_gene: TRBJ1-3; CDR3aa: AWSVMAGGNTIY
d_gene: TRBD2; v_gene: TRBV29-1; j_gene: TRBJ2-1; CDR3aa: SVEDSGGHEQF
d_gene: TRBD1; v_gene: TRBV2; j_gene: TRBJ1-2; CDR3aa: ASNDWTGSTYGYT
d_gene: .; v_gene: TRBV9; j_gene: TRBJ2-7; CDR3aa: ASSASGTRGYEQY
d_gene: TRBD1; v_gene: TRBV9; j_gene: TRBJ2-7; CDR3aa: ASSTTGGRSYEQY
d_gene: .; v_gene: TRBV12-3/TRBV12-4; j_gene: TRBJ1-1; CDR3aa: ASSPDGQRIAF
d_gene: TRBD2; v_gene: TRBV18; j_gene: TRBJ2-2; CDR3aa: ASSRLTSGVTNTGELF
d_gene: TRBD1; v_gene: TRBV6-5; j_gene: TRBJ2-7; CDR3aa: PTKQTGQVSYEQY
d_gene: .; v_gene: TRBV6-5; j_gene: TRBJ1-4; CDR3aa: ASLHPANEKLF
d_gene: .; v_gene: TRBV5-1; j_gene: TRBJ1-4; CDR3aa: ASSPGGGTTNEKLF
d_gene: TRBD2; v_gene: TRBV4-3; j_gene: TRBJ2-3; CDR3aa: ASSQDVSGGAIPDTQY
d_gene: TRBD1; v_gene: TRBV10-3; j_gene: TRBJ2-1; CDR3aa: ATQGDAAMRNEQF
d_gene: .; v_gene: TRBV5-1; j_gene: TRBJ2-7; CDR3aa: ASTRSDGYSSYEQY
d_gene: TRBD1; v_gene: TRBV9; j_gene: TRBJ2-7; CDR3aa: ASSATGGSEQY
d_gene: TRBD1; v_gene: TRBV7-2; j_gene: TRBJ1-1; CDR3aa: ASSIQGGGTEAF
d_gene: TRBD1; v_gene: TRBV4-2; j_gene: TRBJ2-7; CDR3aa: ASSQEGQGSYEQY
d_gene: .; v_gene: TRBV4-2; j_gene: TRBJ1-3; CDR3aa: ASSQEVTGAYSGNTIY
d_gene: TRBD1; v_gene: TRBV7-9; j_gene: TRBJ1-1; CDR3aa: ASSPQGEWNTEAF
d_gene: TRBD1; v_gene: TRBV28; j_gene: TRBJ2-7; CDR3aa: ASSFSQGAATYEQY
d_gene: TRBD1; v_gene: TRBV10-3; j_gene: TRBJ1-1; CDR3aa: AIRRTGEDTEAF
d_gene: .; v_gene: TRBV30; j_gene: TRBJ1-6; CDR3aa: AWSRSNNSPLH
d_gene: TRBD2; v_gene: TRBV27; j_gene: TRBJ2-1; CDR3aa: ATRLAGVGYNEQF
d_gene: TRBD1; v_gene: TRBV18; j_gene: TRBJ2-3; CDR3aa: ASSLGQGAGDTQY
d_gene: .; v_gene: TRBV3-1/TRBV3-2; j_gene: TRBJ2-7; CDR3aa: ASSQAQGGLEQY
d_gene: .; v_gene: TRBV6-5; j_gene: TRBJ2-1; CDR3aa: ASSSAAGLMF
d_gene: TRBD1; v_gene: TRBV7-2; j_gene: TRBJ1-2; CDR3aa: ASSLSGQAYGYT
d_gene: .; v_gene: TRBV7-2; j_gene: TRBJ2-2; CDR3aa: ASSLVVGNTGELF
d_gene: TRBD1; v_gene: TRBV14; j_gene: TRBJ1-5; CDR3aa: ASSLGQGGPDWSNQPQH
d_gene: .; v_gene: TRBV21-1; j_gene: TRBJ2-7; CDR3aa: ASSSRQGRLGQY
d_gene: .; v_gene: TRBV28; j_gene: TRBJ1-1; CDR3aa: ASSSGQGRSSEAF
d_gene: TRBD1; v_gene: TRBV7-6; j_gene: TRBJ2-7; CDR3aa: ASSRGTGGPYEQY
d_gene: TRBD2; v_gene: TRBV6-5; j_gene: TRBJ2-1; CDR3aa: ASSRTSGQREQF
d_gene: .; v_gene: TRBV5-1; j_gene: TRBJ1-4; CDR3aa: ASSPTFVQTGNEKLF
d_gene: .; v_gene: TRBV5-1; j_gene: TRBJ2-3; CDR3aa: ASSLVWGDGTDTQY
d_gene: .; v_gene: TRBV5-1; j_gene: TRBJ1-3; CDR3aa: ASSETPGNTIY
d_gene: TRBD1; v_gene: TRBV10-3; j_gene: TRBJ2-7; CDR3aa: AIGTDSYEQY
d_gene: .; v_gene: TRBV4-1; j_gene: TRBJ2-7; CDR3aa: ASSQGRGRRGPGTNEQY
d_gene: .; v_gene: TRBV29-1; j_gene: TRBJ1-5; CDR3aa: SVGGGDQPQH
d_gene: .; v_gene: TRBV25-1; j_gene: TRBJ1-4; CDR3aa: ASTVGGLNEKLF
d_gene: .; v_gene: TRBV6-5; j_gene: TRBJ1-2; CDR3aa: ASSRDGGTYGYT